This entry lists 10 T cell receptor beta chains sequenced from one sample in a study of blood T cell repertoires in COVID-19 (TCRdb year 2020). Library method: the immunoSEQ multiplex PCR assay. Not all clones reach the TCRdb copy of this immuneACCESS table, which keeps in-frame sequences only. Checked studies attribute under half of the gap to unresolved V genes and leave the rest unexplained. The sample has under 75,000 clones on record, 70% to 90% of them singletons. The leading ten clones occupy roughly 6.7% of the sample. The sample was peripheral blood. These receptors all come from a man aged 55 to 69 with acute or convalescent COVID-19.

CDR3 in amino acids: CASSLQINTEAFF. Here the CDR3 DNA reads TGTGCCAGCAGTCTCCAGATAAACACTGAAGCTTTCTTT. The chain employs TRBV12-3 or TRBV12-4 and TRBJ1-1; no definite D call. Trimming shortened V by 5 bases and J by 2 bases, and 9 bases separated the two germline ends. The CDR3 totals 13 residues.

V usage is TRBV5-4 and J usage is TRBJ1-2; maybe TRBD1 (5 bases). The germline V gene has CDR1 SGHNT and CDR2 YYREEE (reference sequence). Trimming stripped 3 bases from V and 8 bases from J, with 14 bases between. The CDR3 has 13 residues. CDR3 DNA sequence: TGTGCCAGCAGCTCACAGGACGGCCGGGGCTACACCTTC. This codes for CASSSQDGRGYTF.

Note on this clone: At one end the junction does not follow the germline gene, possibly because of a read error. The chain joins TRBV28 to TRBJ1-4; 12 nucleotides match TRBD1. CDR1 is MDHEN and CDR2 is SYDVKM in the germline V gene. This CDR3 is built from 12 residues. CDR3 region: CASSTGGDRGRF. Written as DNA, the CDR3 is TGTGCCAGCAGTACTGGGGGGGACAGGGGGCGGTTT. Full variable domain (rest looked up from reference TRBV28 and TRBJ1-4): DVKVTQSSRYLVKRTGEKVFLECVQDMDHENMFWYRQDPGLGLRLIYFSYDVKMKEKGDIPEGYSVSREKKERFSLILESASTNQTSMYLCASSTGGDRGRFGSGTQLSVL.

The CDR3 sequence is CASSTVTGGLDTQYF. CDR3 DNA: TGCGCCAGCAGTACCGTGACAGGGGGCTTAGATACGCAGTATTTT. This chain uses TRBV10-1 with TRBJ2-3; TRBD1 matches 10 bases. CDR1 is WNHNN, CDR2 SYGVQD, per germline (reference sequence). This CDR3 contains 15 residues. V lost 5 bases and J lost 5; bases outside the gene matches: 7.

The chain links TRBV18 to TRBJ2-2; possible D gene TRBD2, 5 bases. The germline CDR1 and CDR2 sequences are KGHSH and LQKENI. The V end lost 7 bases, the J end lost 7 bases, and 10 bases lay between the germline ends. The CDR3 spans 12 residues. The CDR3 reads CASFGGYGELFF. In DNA form, the CDR3 reads TGTGCCAGCTTTGGAGGCTACGGGGAGCTGTTTTTT.

In its sample, this clone was seen a few times. V usage is TRBV6-5 and J usage is TRBJ1-1, with 8 bases fitting TRBD1. The CDR3 is 14 residues long. The ends lost 7 bases at V and 4 bases at J; junction bases unmatched: 8. Germline V gene data show CDR1 as MNHEY and CDR2 as SVGAGI. The CDR3 DNA reads as TGTGCCAGCATCCTGGACAGGGTCGTCACTGAAGCTTTCTTT. Translating it yields CASILDRVVTEAFF.

This clone is a singleton in its sample. The chain links TRBV5-4 to TRBJ2-3; D is unclear. This CDR3 is 15 amino acids long. The V and J ends lost 4 bases and 0 bases respectively, with 12 bases between them. Germline loops: CDR1 SGHNT, CDR2 YYREEE (reference sequence). The CDR3 DNA sequence: TGTGCCAGCAGCCCGATGGCGGTAAGCACAGATACGCAGTATTTT. Translated: CASSPMAVSTDTQYF.

The chain combines TRBV6-5 with TRBJ1-1, with a tentative D call TRBD1 (5 bases). The CDR3 is 13 residues long. Trimming removed 6 bases from V and 0 bases from J, with 8 bases in between. The germline CDR1 and CDR2 sequences are MNHEY and SVGAGI. CDR3: CASSPTVNTEAFF. The CDR3 DNA follows: TGTGCCAGCAGCCCGACAGTGAACACTGAAGCTTTCTTT.

The chain carries TRBV6-6 and TRBJ2-7; weak D call: TRBD2 (5 bases). Germline lookup yields CDR1 MNHNY and CDR2 SVGAGI (reference sequence). V shed 7 bases and J shed 1 base, with 20 bases lying between them. The length of the CDR3 is 16 residues. Here the CDR3 DNA reads TGTGCCAGCATCGGCCATGTAGGAGGCCCTTCCTACGAGCAGTACTTC. This translates into CASIGHVGGPSYEQYF.

Comments on this clone: Other DNA variants within this sample encode the same CDR3. The gene calls are TRBV7-2 and TRBJ2-1; maybe TRBD2 (5 bases). This CDR3 spans 15 amino acids. The V and J ends lost 0 bases and 0 bases respectively, with 6 bases between them. From germline, CDR1 is SGHTA and CDR2 FQGNSA. CDR3 DNA sequence: TGTGCCAGCAGCTTAGCACGGGGCTCCTACAATGAGCAGTTCTTC. Amino acid sequence: CASSLARGSYNEQFF.